Listed below are T cell receptor beta chains from one sample, sequenced in a study of cytomegalovirus exposure and HLA in healthy donors. This table comes from immunoSEQ multiplex PCR, and its TCRdb copy is limited to in-frame clones, with some not included. In total, the table holds 140,000 to 150,000 clones. What was sequenced was PBMCs. All receptors derive from a male donor in good health and CMV-seronegative. Both conserved end residues are part of each CDR3. Fields, in order: CDR3 DNA, CDR3 protein, D gene, V gene, J gene. D genes are given only for firm matches.

TGTGCCAGCAGCCCGACCGGGAGCTCAGAGACCCAGTACTTC	CASSPTGSSETQYF	.	TRBV7-7	TRBJ2-5
TGTGCCAGTAGTCTCTTGAACACTGAAGCTTTCTTT	CASSLLNTEAFF	.	TRBV19	TRBJ1-1
TGTGCCAGCAGTTACTCGACGGAGGGGTCACCCCTCCACTTT	CASSYSTEGSPLHF	.	TRBV6-6	TRBJ1-6
TGTGCCAGCAGTTTATCGCCTCCGGAGGGGAACATTCAGTACTTC	CASSLSPPEGNIQYF	.	TRBV27	TRBJ2-4
TGTGCCAGCACAACCGGGGGAGTTGCTAACTATGGCTACACCTTC	CASTTGGVANYGYTF	.	TRBV28	TRBJ1-2
TGTGCCAGCAGCGTAGATACGGTCACTGAAGCTTTCTTT	CASSVDTVTEAFF	.	TRBV9	TRBJ1-1
TGTGCCAGCAGCTTAGGCGGGGGGGCCGGGGAGACCCAGTACTTC	CASSLGGGAGETQYF	TRBD2	TRBV5-4	TRBJ2-5
TGTGCCAGCAGCTCTAGGGGACCCGCCCAGGGGGAGCAGTACTTC	CASSSRGPAQGEQYF	.	TRBV7-2	TRBJ2-7
TGTGCCAGCAGGGCTAGCGGGAGGGGCTACGAGCAGTACTTC	CASRASGRGYEQYF	TRBD2	TRBV11-2	TRBJ2-7
TGTGCCAGCAGCCATTCCACAGATACGCAGTATTTT	CASSHSTDTQYF	.	TRBV11-3	TRBJ2-3
TGTGCCAGCAGCCCCGAGCGTGATTCACCCCTCCACTTT	CASSPERDSPLHF	.	TRBV7-2	TRBJ1-6
TGTGCCAGCAGCGCGGACTCCTACAATGAGCAGTTCTTC	CASSADSYNEQFF	.	TRBV28	TRBJ2-1
TGTGCCAGCAGCCTACAAGGACAGCGGGGCCAGCCCCAGCATTTT	CASSLQGQRGQPQHF	.	TRBV7-8	TRBJ1-5
TGTGCCAGCAGTGTCGGGACAGGCTTACGGTCACCCCTCCACTTT	CASSVGTGLRSPLHF	TRBD1	TRBV6-4	TRBJ1-6
TGCGCCAGCAGCCAAGCTACCGGGACGGGGGGCACAGATACGCAGTATTTT	CASSQATGTGGTDTQYF	.	TRBV4-3	TRBJ2-3
TGCAGCGCCCGACTTGAAGATCAGCCCCAGCATTTT	CSARLEDQPQHF	.	TRBV29-1	TRBJ1-5
TGTGCCAGCAGTGAGGCTAGCGGGCTCCCGACGCAGTATTTT	CASSEASGLPTQYF	TRBD2	TRBV2	TRBJ2-3
TGTGCCAGCAGCCAGGGCCCTTGGGATGAGCAGTTCTTC	CASSQGPWDEQFF	.	TRBV2	TRBJ2-1
TGTGCCATCAGCACGGGTCCCTCGAATGAAAAACTGTTTTTT	CAISTGPSNEKLFF	.	TRBV10-3	TRBJ1-4
TGTGCCAGCAGCCAAGGACTAGCGGGATTGTCAGAGCAGTACTTC	CASSQGLAGLSEQYF	TRBD2	TRBV14	TRBJ2-7
TGCGCCAGCAGCCACACAGGTCAAAACATTCAGTACTTC	CASSHTGQNIQYF	.	TRBV4-3	TRBJ2-4
TGTGCCAGCAGCCAATCAGTTTCGGGTGGCTACACCTTC	CASSQSVSGGYTF	.	TRBV16	TRBJ1-2
TGTGCCAGCACTTCCAGTGGAGGGGGCACAGATACGCAGTATTTT	CASTSSGGGTDTQYF	.	TRBV6-1	TRBJ2-3
TGTGCCAGTAGCTTAACCGGGACAGGGGGCCGAAACACTGAAGCTTTCTTT	CASSLTGTGGRNTEAFF	TRBD1	TRBV19	TRBJ1-1
TGTGCCACCAGCAGACCGGGGGCGGGAGAGGGGAATGAGCAGTTCTTC	CATSRPGAGEGNEQFF	.	TRBV15	TRBJ2-1
TGTGCCAGCAGCTTAGAGGGGATCGGGGAGCTGTTTTTT	CASSLEGIGELFF	.	TRBV7-9	TRBJ2-2
TGTGCCAGCAGCTCCCCAGACAGAAAAAACATTCAGTACTTC	CASSSPDRKNIQYF	.	TRBV7-2	TRBJ2-4